These T cell receptor beta chains were read from a single sample in a study of chemoradiotherapy in HPV16-positive cancers. TCRdb's copy holds only in-frame clones and misses some; the assay was immunoSEQ multiplex PCR. The repertoire holds approximately 35,000 clones, with 80% to 95% as singletons. Sample: blood, taken from a patient who underwent chemoradiotherapy. The receptors originated from a human donor with HPV-associated anogenital cancer. Each CDR3 is given with its conserved first and last residue. The D gene is left open where the match is weak. Clone size appears in some rows only: once, few, many, or a class for an expanded clone.

v_call: TRBV5-6; j_call: TRBJ2-1; d_call: NA; clone_size: NA; cdr3_nt: TGTGCCAGCAGCTTGAGGGGCTCCTTGCTCTCCTACAATGAGCAGTTCTTC; cdr3_aa: CASSLRGSLLSYNEQFF
v_call: TRBV19; j_call: TRBJ1-1; d_call: TRBD1; clone_size: NA; cdr3_nt: TGTGCCAGTAGTACGGCAGGGGGCTTTACTGAAGCTTTCTTT; cdr3_aa: CASSTAGGFTEAFF
v_call: TRBV5-8; j_call: TRBJ2-6; d_call: NA; clone_size: NA; cdr3_nt: TGTGCCAGCAGCTCGGCCGAAAGGGATCTCCTGACTTTC; cdr3_aa: CASSSAERDLLTF
v_call: TRBV18; j_call: TRBJ1-1; d_call: TRBD1; clone_size: NA; cdr3_nt: TGTGCCAGCTCACACGACAGGGAGTATGCTTTCTTT; cdr3_aa: CASSHDREYAFF
v_call: TRBV7-7; j_call: TRBJ1-5; d_call: NA; clone_size: NA; cdr3_nt: TGTGCCAGCAGCTGGCAGGGTGGCGGCAATCAGCCCCAGCATTTT; cdr3_aa: CASSWQGGGNQPQHF
v_call: TRBV7-3; j_call: TRBJ1-1; d_call: NA; clone_size: few; cdr3_nt: TGTGCCAGCAGCTTGGGGATGAACACTGAAGCTTTCTTT; cdr3_aa: CASSLGMNTEAFF
v_call: TRBV15; j_call: TRBJ1-2; d_call: NA; clone_size: NA; cdr3_nt: TGTGCCACCAGCAGAGGGGGGGGTTATGGCTACACCTTC; cdr3_aa: CATSRGGGYGYTF
v_call: TRBV18; j_call: TRBJ2-2; d_call: NA; clone_size: once; cdr3_nt: TGTGCCAGCTCACCACCGGGAATCACCGGGGAGCTGTTTTTT; cdr3_aa: CASSPPGITGELFF
v_call: TRBV7-2; j_call: TRBJ2-1; d_call: NA; clone_size: NA; cdr3_nt: TGTGCCAGCAGCTTAGGTCATTCCTACAATGAGCAGTTCTTC; cdr3_aa: CASSLGHSYNEQFF
v_call: TRBV4-3; j_call: TRBJ2-7; d_call: NA; clone_size: NA; cdr3_nt: TGCGCCAGCAGCCAAAGGGGGGGAAGCGAGCAGTACTTC; cdr3_aa: CASSQRGGSEQYF
v_call: TRBV29-1; j_call: TRBJ1-2; d_call: NA; clone_size: NA; cdr3_nt: TGCAGCGTTGAAGCAGGTGGGAAATATGGCTACACCTTC; cdr3_aa: CSVEAGGKYGYTF
v_call: TRBV6-1; j_call: TRBJ1-2; d_call: NA; clone_size: NA; cdr3_nt: TGTGCCAGCAGTCTCGAGGAGGGTTATGGCTACACCTTC; cdr3_aa: CASSLEEGYGYTF
v_call: TRBV4-1; j_call: TRBJ1-1; d_call: NA; clone_size: NA; cdr3_nt: TGCGCCAGCAGCCAAGAATCCGACAGAAACGCTGAAGCTTTCTTT; cdr3_aa: CASSQESDRNAEAFF
v_call: TRBV6-6; j_call: TRBJ2-5; d_call: NA; clone_size: NA; cdr3_nt: TGTGCCAGCAGTTACGGGGCTACCGAAGAGACCCAGTACTTC; cdr3_aa: CASSYGATEETQYF
v_call: TRBV14; j_call: TRBJ2-1; d_call: NA; clone_size: NA; cdr3_nt: TGTGCCAGCAGCCAAGCAGCCACTGCGGAGCAGTTCTTC; cdr3_aa: CASSQAATAEQFF
v_call: TRBV9; j_call: TRBJ2-4; d_call: NA; clone_size: NA; cdr3_nt: TGTGCCAGCTCACGGGAAGTAGCCAAAAACATTCAGTACTTC; cdr3_aa: CASSREVAKNIQYF
v_call: TRBV19; j_call: TRBJ2-5; d_call: TRBD2; clone_size: NA; cdr3_nt: TGTGCCAGTAGTTCGCTGACTAGCGGGCAAGAGACCCAGTACTTC; cdr3_aa: CASSSLTSGQETQYF
v_call: TRBV5-4; j_call: TRBJ2-3; d_call: TRBD2; clone_size: NA; cdr3_nt: TGTGCCAGCACCCTGTGGGGGGAGGGGCCAGATACGCAGTATTTT; cdr3_aa: CASTLWGEGPDTQYF
v_call: TRBV6-1; j_call: TRBJ1-1; d_call: TRBD1; clone_size: NA; cdr3_nt: TGTGCCAGCAGTGAAGCGGCCGGGACAGGGGGGACTGAAGCTTTCTTT; cdr3_aa: CASSEAAGTGGTEAFF
v_call: TRBV7-9; j_call: TRBJ1-1; d_call: NA; clone_size: NA; cdr3_nt: TGTGCCAGCAGCGTGGCCGGGGGAAGGTACACTGAAGCTTTCTTT; cdr3_aa: CASSVAGGRYTEAFF
v_call: TRBV11-1; j_call: TRBJ1-1; d_call: NA; clone_size: NA; cdr3_nt: TGTGCCAGCAGCTTAGACAGGCATATGAACACTGAAGCTTTCTTT; cdr3_aa: CASSLDRHMNTEAFF
v_call: TRBV5-1; j_call: TRBJ1-2; d_call: NA; clone_size: NA; cdr3_nt: TGCGCCAGCAGCGGAGGGGGGGCGTCCTATGGCTACACCTTC; cdr3_aa: CASSGGGASYGYTF
v_call: TRBV15; j_call: TRBJ1-2; d_call: TRBD1; clone_size: NA; cdr3_nt: TGTGCCACCAGCAGAGGAGGGACAGGCGGCTATGGCTACACCTTC; cdr3_aa: CATSRGGTGGYGYTF
v_call: TRBV7-2; j_call: TRBJ2-5; d_call: NA; clone_size: NA; cdr3_nt: TGTGCCAGCAGCTCCGAAAGGGGGTTAGAGACCCAGTACTTC; cdr3_aa: CASSSERGLETQYF
v_call: TRBV19; j_call: TRBJ2-1; d_call: NA; clone_size: once; cdr3_nt: TGTGCCAGTAGTATAGACTCATACAGCTACAATGAGCAGTTCTTC; cdr3_aa: CASSIDSYSYNEQFF
v_call: TRBV30; j_call: TRBJ1-1; d_call: NA; clone_size: NA; cdr3_nt: TGTGCCTGGAGTAACATGAACACTGAAGCTTTCTTT; cdr3_aa: CAWSNMNTEAFF
v_call: TRBV19; j_call: TRBJ2-2; d_call: TRBD1; clone_size: NA; cdr3_nt: TGTGCCAGTACACCGGGACAGGGGCCTGGGGAGCTGTTTTTT; cdr3_aa: CASTPGQGPGELFF
v_call: TRBV18; j_call: TRBJ2-7; d_call: NA; clone_size: NA; cdr3_nt: TGTGCCAGCTCACCTCGGTGGGGGAGCTCCTACGAGCAGTACTTC; cdr3_aa: CASSPRWGSSYEQYF
v_call: TRBV29-1; j_call: TRBJ1-1; d_call: NA; clone_size: NA; cdr3_nt: TGCAGCGTTGGTCTTTTGAGGGTGACTGAAGCTTTCTTT; cdr3_aa: CSVGLLRVTEAFF
v_call: TRBV7-2; j_call: TRBJ1-6; d_call: TRBD1; clone_size: NA; cdr3_nt: TGTGCCAGCAGCTACAGGGGTGGGCCACCCCTCCACTTT; cdr3_aa: CASSYRGGPPLHF
v_call: TRBV4-2; j_call: TRBJ1-1; d_call: NA; clone_size: once; cdr3_nt: TGTGCCAGCAGCCAACAGGGTAGCACTGAAGCTTTCTTT; cdr3_aa: CASSQQGSTEAFF
v_call: TRBV18; j_call: TRBJ1-1; d_call: TRBD1; clone_size: NA; cdr3_nt: TGTGCCAGCTCACCACCAGACAGGGGGCCTGTGAACACTGAAGCTTTCTTT; cdr3_aa: CASSPPDRGPVNTEAFF
v_call: TRBV30; j_call: TRBJ2-7; d_call: NA; clone_size: NA; cdr3_nt: TGTGCCTGGAGTGTACGACTAGGGCCCAACTACGAGCAGTACTTC; cdr3_aa: CAWSVRLGPNYEQYF
v_call: TRBV11-3; j_call: TRBJ2-5; d_call: TRBD2; clone_size: NA; cdr3_nt: TGTGCCAGCGGCCGCCCGGGAGGGAGGCAAGAGACCCAGTACTTC; cdr3_aa: CASGRPGGRQETQYF
v_call: TRBV19; j_call: TRBJ1-5; d_call: NA; clone_size: once; cdr3_nt: TGTGCCAGTAGTGGGGACATTACTGGCAATCAGCCCCAGCATTTT; cdr3_aa: CASSGDITGNQPQHF
v_call: TRBV7-9; j_call: TRBJ2-2; d_call: NA; clone_size: NA; cdr3_nt: TGTGCCAGCAGCTTAGAAGATCATACTAACACCGGGGAGCTGTTTTTT; cdr3_aa: CASSLEDHTNTGELFF
v_call: TRBV4-1; j_call: TRBJ2-7; d_call: TRBD2; clone_size: NA; cdr3_nt: TGCGCCAGCAGCCAGTTGACTAGCGGGGCAGGCTACGAGCAGTACTTC; cdr3_aa: CASSQLTSGAGYEQYF
v_call: TRBV2; j_call: TRBJ1-5; d_call: NA; clone_size: NA; cdr3_nt: TGTGCCAGCAGTAAGGGGGGCCGAGGCAATCAGCCCCAGCATTTT; cdr3_aa: CASSKGGRGNQPQHF
v_call: TRBV11-1; j_call: TRBJ2-5; d_call: TRBD2; clone_size: NA; cdr3_nt: TGTGCCAGCAGCTCCGGGACTAGCGGGGGGGGTCAAGAGACCCAGTACTTC; cdr3_aa: CASSSGTSGGGQETQYF
v_call: TRBV7-6; j_call: TRBJ1-2; d_call: TRBD1; clone_size: NA; cdr3_nt: TGTGCCAGCAGCCCAGGGGGGCTGGGCTATGGCTACACCTTC; cdr3_aa: CASSPGGLGYGYTF
v_call: TRBV5-1; j_call: TRBJ2-2; d_call: TRBD1; clone_size: NA; cdr3_nt: TGCGCCAGCAGCTGGAACAGGGGACCGAACACCGGGGAGCTGTTTTTT; cdr3_aa: CASSWNRGPNTGELFF
v_call: TRBV7-2; j_call: TRBJ1-5; d_call: NA; clone_size: NA; cdr3_nt: TGTGCCAGCAGCCCCGAGGGGGTGGGTCAGCCCCAGCATTTT; cdr3_aa: CASSPEGVGQPQHF
v_call: TRBV18; j_call: TRBJ1-4; d_call: TRBD1; clone_size: NA; cdr3_nt: TGTGCCAGCTCAGCGGGACAGGGCCCTAATGAAAAACTGTTTTTT; cdr3_aa: CASSAGQGPNEKLFF
v_call: TRBV11-3; j_call: TRBJ2-1; d_call: TRBD2; clone_size: NA; cdr3_nt: TGTGCCAGCAGCTTCCTGACTAGCGGGGTCCAAGGTAATGAGCAGTTCTTC; cdr3_aa: CASSFLTSGVQGNEQFF
v_call: TRBV6-4; j_call: TRBJ2-1; d_call: NA; clone_size: NA; cdr3_nt: TGTGCCAGCAGTGACAGGGATAATGAGCAGTTCTTC; cdr3_aa: CASSDRDNEQFF
v_call: TRBV18; j_call: TRBJ2-7; d_call: TRBD1; clone_size: NA; cdr3_nt: TGTGCCAGCTCACCTGCGACAGGGAAGGCGAACGAGCAGTACTTC; cdr3_aa: CASSPATGKANEQYF
v_call: TRBV7-9; j_call: TRBJ2-5; d_call: NA; clone_size: once; cdr3_nt: TGTGCCAGCAGCTATGGACGGGGGCAAGAGACCCAGTACTTC; cdr3_aa: CASSYGRGQETQYF
v_call: TRBV2; j_call: TRBJ1-6; d_call: NA; clone_size: NA; cdr3_nt: TGTGCCAGCATCCGGGCTGCCGGCGGTTCACCCCTCCACTTT; cdr3_aa: CASIRAAGGSPLHF
v_call: TRBV18; j_call: TRBJ1-3; d_call: NA; clone_size: NA; cdr3_nt: TGTGCCAGCTCACCAAGTGGGACACCCGACACCATATATTTT; cdr3_aa: CASSPSGTPDTIYF
v_call: TRBV27; j_call: TRBJ1-2; d_call: TRBD1; clone_size: NA; cdr3_nt: TGTGCCAGCAAGGGGGCGGGAGCTAACTATGGCTACACCTTC; cdr3_aa: CASKGAGANYGYTF
v_call: TRBV6-5; j_call: TRBJ1-6; d_call: NA; clone_size: few; cdr3_nt: TGTGCCAGCAGGGGGACGGTGAGTCGGAATTCACCCCTCCACTTT; cdr3_aa: CASRGTVSRNSPLHF
v_call: TRBV5-1; j_call: TRBJ2-3; d_call: TRBD2; clone_size: NA; cdr3_nt: TGCGCCAGCAGCTTCGGGGTTTTGACTAGCGGGGCTGCAGATACGCAGTATTTT; cdr3_aa: CASSFGVLTSGAADTQYF
v_call: TRBV27; j_call: TRBJ1-1; d_call: NA; clone_size: NA; cdr3_nt: TGTGCCAGGACAGACACTGAAGCTTTCTTT; cdr3_aa: CARTDTEAFF
v_call: TRBV11-3; j_call: TRBJ2-2; d_call: NA; clone_size: NA; cdr3_nt: TGTGCCAGCAGCTTACTGATCTGGGCTGGTAACACCGGGGAGCTGTTTTTT; cdr3_aa: CASSLLIWAGNTGELFF
v_call: TRBV6-5; j_call: TRBJ2-2; d_call: NA; clone_size: NA; cdr3_nt: TGTGCCAGCAGTTACAGGGAGGAGCGCGCCGGGGAGCTGTTTTTT; cdr3_aa: CASSYREERAGELFF
v_call: TRBV5-1; j_call: TRBJ2-3; d_call: TRBD1; clone_size: NA; cdr3_nt: TGCGCCAGCAGCTACCGACAGGGGGCGGGAGATACGCAGTATTTT; cdr3_aa: CASSYRQGAGDTQYF
v_call: TRBV12-5; j_call: TRBJ1-5; d_call: TRBD1; clone_size: NA; cdr3_nt: TGTGCTAGTGGTCCAGGGACAGGGGGCTTCTATAGCAATCAGCCCCAGCATTTT; cdr3_aa: CASGPGTGGFYSNQPQHF
v_call: TRBV5-1; j_call: TRBJ2-7; d_call: NA; clone_size: NA; cdr3_nt: TGCGCCAGCAGCTTGCGGGGGGCGAGGGAGCAGTACTTC; cdr3_aa: CASSLRGAREQYF
v_call: TRBV2; j_call: TRBJ1-1; d_call: NA; clone_size: NA; cdr3_nt: TGTGCCAGCGGTGGGGGAATGATACGGAACACTGAAGCTTTCTTT; cdr3_aa: CASGGGMIRNTEAFF
v_call: TRBV4-2; j_call: TRBJ2-3; d_call: TRBD2; clone_size: few; cdr3_nt: TGTGCCAGCAGCCAAGATCTAGCGGGGGGCACAGATACGCAGTATTTT; cdr3_aa: CASSQDLAGGTDTQYF